This T cell receptor (beta chain) appears in the sequencing data of a study of blood T cells in healthy people across ages (dated by TCRdb to the mid-2010s). Background for the entire study: In model experiments, template switching captured roughly one uniquely barcoded TCR beta cDNA molecule for every two T cells. Two additional independent replicas of 1 million unique cDNA reads from the same blood draw were analyzed for two donors (one aged 18 to 30 and one aged 80 or older). To track age-related changes in TCR beta repertoire diversity, the study relied on deep sequencing normalized with unique cDNA molecular identifiers. The donors were divided into four age groups: young (average around 16 years), middle-aged (roughly 40), aged (around 67) and long-lived (approximately 74). To avoid experimental bias, donors of different ages were distributed randomly across sequencing lanes.

Donors were 35 to 40 systemically healthy Caucasian individuals from Russia aged roughly 6 to 95 years. Each donor gave ten milliliters of peripheral blood, collected into EDTA-treated Vacutainer tubes. Ficoll-Paque density-gradient centrifugation was used to isolate PBMCs, with at least 6.5 million obtained per sample. Trizol reagent was used to extract total RNA from the PBMCs, yielding at least 6 micrograms per sample. For every donor, an aliquot of PBMCs went through flow cytometry to measure the percentages of naive CD45RAhigh/CD27high T cells. Trimming at the junction amounts to 5 bases on V and 1 base on J, and the germline ends lie 11 bases apart. Reading from cysteine to phenylalanine, the CDR3 counts 13 amino acids. CDR3 DNA is the only sequence kept; it has 39 bases, read in frame from the first base. CDR1 DFQATT and CDR2 SNEGSKA were looked up in the germline V gene (reference sequence).

Receptor libraries were prepared by 5' RACE. The sequencer was an Illumina HiSeq 2500. The second PCR ran for roughly 7 to 11 cycles and used a J-beta primer mix along with a sample-barcoded 5' primer. A template-switch 5' adaptor carrying 12 random nucleotides introduced a unique molecular identifier onto each TCR beta cDNA molecule. Each sample yielded at least 2.5 million CDR3-containing paired-end reads. The Mint cDNA synthesis kit, primed by a TRBC-specific oligonucleotide, was used to synthesize first-strand cDNA from all RNA. After uracil-DNA glycosylase treatment, a first 18-cycle PCR used universal primers M1SS and BC2_uni_R on all cDNA. As for the authors' bioinformatics: Each sample was normalized by randomly selecting 1 million high-quality reads, each carrying a distinct molecular identifier. Instead of being binned into consensus sequences, reads with shared molecular identifiers were discarded. MiTCR, with a Q25 quality threshold and the strictest error-elimination algorithm, was used for CDR3 identification, clonotype clustering and error correction. A nonparametric unseen species model with Euler transformation was used to estimate lower-bound total TCR beta diversity. TCRdb redid the processing of the public reads, applying fastp at Q25 and MiXCR, and retained in-frame beta chains. Rows with a matching CDR3 protein are joined into one entry that keeps the most common DNA and genes. The V and J calls and clone size are TCRdb's, not the authors'. The sample table lists roughly 410,000 distinct CDR3 sequences, approximately 51% of them with a count of one. The top ten clonotypes cover approximately 51% of the sample.

The investigation overall reported the following: Compared with the aged group, the long-lived group had more naive CD4+ T cells, fewer expanded clones and increased TCR diversity, a pattern suggesting age selection. Bulk unsorted PBMC profiling prevented conclusive comparison of naive and antigen-experienced compartments. Observed TCR beta diversity per million T cells fell roughly linearly with age, and a significant reduction was already apparent by age roughly 40. A strong correlation was found between observed TCR beta diversity and the percentage of naive T cells measured by flow cytometry. Estimates of total diversity based on one million sequenced T cells were considered lower bounds and underestimates. The CMV infection status of donors was not known, potentially confounding age-related changes in expanded clonotypes.

On this clonotype itself: Its antigen is still unknown. No base quality values were provided; no much bigger clone lies one nucleotide off.

The source material was blood. Recombination connected TRBV20-1 to TRBJ1-1; too little of a D gene remains to name it. This receptor was identified in a man between 60 and 75 years old in good health. The CDR3 protein is CSAQGPWNTEAFF. The DNA is TGCAGTGCTCAAGGGCCGTGGAACACTGAAGCTTTCTTT.